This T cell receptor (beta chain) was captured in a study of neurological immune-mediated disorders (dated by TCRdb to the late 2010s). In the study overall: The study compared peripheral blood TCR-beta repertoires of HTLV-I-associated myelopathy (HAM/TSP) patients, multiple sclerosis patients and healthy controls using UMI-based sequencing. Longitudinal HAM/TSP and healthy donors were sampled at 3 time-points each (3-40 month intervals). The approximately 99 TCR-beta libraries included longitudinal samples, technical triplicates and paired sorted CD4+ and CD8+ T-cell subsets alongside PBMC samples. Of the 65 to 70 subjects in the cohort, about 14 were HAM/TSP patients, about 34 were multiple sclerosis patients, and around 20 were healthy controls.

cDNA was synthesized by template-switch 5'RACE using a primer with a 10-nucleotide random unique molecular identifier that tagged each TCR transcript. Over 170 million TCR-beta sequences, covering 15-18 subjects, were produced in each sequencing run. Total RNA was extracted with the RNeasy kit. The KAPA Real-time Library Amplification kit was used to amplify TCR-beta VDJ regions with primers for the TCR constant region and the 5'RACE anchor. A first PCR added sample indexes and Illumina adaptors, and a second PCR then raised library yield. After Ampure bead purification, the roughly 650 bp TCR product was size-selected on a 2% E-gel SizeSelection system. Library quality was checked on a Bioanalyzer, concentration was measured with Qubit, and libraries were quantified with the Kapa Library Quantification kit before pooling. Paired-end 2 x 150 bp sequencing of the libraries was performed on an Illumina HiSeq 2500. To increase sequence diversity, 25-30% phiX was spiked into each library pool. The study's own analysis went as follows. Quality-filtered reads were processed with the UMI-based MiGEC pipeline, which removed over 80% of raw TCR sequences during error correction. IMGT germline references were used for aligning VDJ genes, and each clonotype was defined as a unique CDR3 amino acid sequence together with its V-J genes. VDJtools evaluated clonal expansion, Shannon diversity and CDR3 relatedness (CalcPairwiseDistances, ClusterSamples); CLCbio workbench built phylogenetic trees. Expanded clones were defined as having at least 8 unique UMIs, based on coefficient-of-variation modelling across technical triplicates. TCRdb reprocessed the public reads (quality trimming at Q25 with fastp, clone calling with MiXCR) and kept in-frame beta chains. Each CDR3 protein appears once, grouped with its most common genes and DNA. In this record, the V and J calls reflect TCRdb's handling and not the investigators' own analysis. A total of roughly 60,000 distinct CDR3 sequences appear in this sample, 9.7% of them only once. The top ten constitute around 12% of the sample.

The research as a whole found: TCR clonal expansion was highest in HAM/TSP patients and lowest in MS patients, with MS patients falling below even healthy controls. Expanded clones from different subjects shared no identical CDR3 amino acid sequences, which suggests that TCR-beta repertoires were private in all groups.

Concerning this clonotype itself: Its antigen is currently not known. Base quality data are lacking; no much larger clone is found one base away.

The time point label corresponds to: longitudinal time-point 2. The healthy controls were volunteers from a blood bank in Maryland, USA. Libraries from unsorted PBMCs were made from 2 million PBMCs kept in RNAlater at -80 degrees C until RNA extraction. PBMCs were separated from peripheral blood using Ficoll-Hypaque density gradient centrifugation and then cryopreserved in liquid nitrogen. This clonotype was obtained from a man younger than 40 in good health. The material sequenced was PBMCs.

The base sequence is TGTGCCAGCAGCTCCCCCCTTATCAGCGACTCCTACAATGAGCAGTTCTTC. Translated, this gives CASSSPLISDSYNEQFF. In this chain, TRBV7-9 is recombined with TRBJ2-1, with no reliable assignment of the D segment. In the germline V gene (reference sequence), CDR1 corresponds to SEHNR and CDR2 to FQNEAQ. The CDR3 runs 17 amino acids, cysteine and phenylalanine included. Only CDR3 DNA is held: 51 bases, read in frame from base 1. Between the V and J ends, shortened by 4 bases and 0 bases respectively, the junction contains 16 bases. The reference TRBV7-9 and TRBJ2-1 proteins fill in what lies around the CDR3, so the full variable domain reads DTGVSQNPRHKITKRGQNVTFRCDPISEHNRLYWYRQTLGQGPEFLTYFQNEAQLEKSRLLSDRFSAERPKGSFSTLEIQRTEQGDSAMYLCASSSPLISDSYNEQFFGPGTRLTVL.